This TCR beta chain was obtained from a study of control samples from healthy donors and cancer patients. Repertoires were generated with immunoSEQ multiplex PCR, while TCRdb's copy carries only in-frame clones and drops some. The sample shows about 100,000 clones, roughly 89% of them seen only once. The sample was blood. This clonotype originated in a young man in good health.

CDR3 DNA: TGTGCCAGCACCCCTGGTGGGGTGAGGGAGACCCAGTACTTC. Protein product: CASTPGGVRETQYF. The chain recombines TRBV7-2 with TRBJ2-5; D not resolved. Germline lookup yields CDR1 SGHTA and CDR2 FQGNSA. The CDR3 has 14 amino acids. Trimming took 7 bases from V and 5 from J, leaving 17 bases between them.